These 18 T cell receptor beta chains share one sample of origin, sequenced in a study of CD4 and CD8 cells across lung adenocarcinoma regions. TCRdb reanalysed the PCR reads using MiXCR and keeps one entry per CDR3 protein. The sample records just over 7,500 distinct CDR3 sequences, over 40% being singletons. Sequencing was carried out using CD8+ T cells from the center of a lung tumor. These receptors originate from a male donor with lung adenocarcinoma. The CD4 and CD8 labels of this study may be unreliable.

The V gene is TRBV10-2, the J gene TRBJ2-2; D may correspond to TRBD1 or TRBD2 (6 bases each). Between the trimmed V and J ends, which lost 8 bases and 4 bases, there was a span of 14 bases. The CDR3 totals 14 residues. The germline CDR1 and CDR2 sequences are WSHSY and SAAADI. The CDR3 DNA reads as TGCGCCAGCTGGGGGGCGGCTGGCACCGGGGAGCTGTTTTTT. Translation: CASWGAAGTGELFF.

This clonotype was seen a few times. This rearrangement joins TRBV6-1 to TRBJ2-4; D perhaps matches TRBD2 (6 bases). The DNA end favors TRBJ2-1, so the J call may be wrong. Germline V gene sequence: CDR1 MNHNS, CDR2 SASEGT. This CDR3 spans 15 amino acids. The CDR3 sequence is CASRTPRLANNEQFF. CDR3 nucleotides: TGTGCCAGCAGAACTCCGCGGCTAGCGAACAATGAGCAGTTCTTC.

The rearrangement links TRBV27 to TRBJ2-5, with 7 bases matching TRBD1. The DNA end lines up better with TRBJ2-4; the J call may be wrong. This CDR3 has 15 residues. Germline CDR1 MNHEY, CDR2 SMNVEV (reference sequence). CDR3 region: CGRGLGGRDQDIQYF. The CDR3 DNA reads as TGTGGCAGGGGGTTAGGGGGCCGGGACCAAGACATTCAGTACTTC.

This chain connects TRBV7-6 to TRBJ1-4; 10 bases are shared with TRBD1. V was pared by 4 bases and J by 6 bases, with 5 bases of the junction left unmatched. The germline CDR1 and CDR2 sequences are SGHVS and FNYEAQ. CDR3 length: 15 amino acids. CDR3 in DNA: TGTGCCAGCAGCTCATCCGGGACAGGGGATGAAAAACTGTTTTTT. This encodes CASSSSGTGDEKLFF.

This clonotype was seen many times. This CDR3 is CASSFDRGYYEQYF. CDR3 coding DNA: TGTGCCAGCAGCTTCGACAGGGGGTACTACGAGCAGTACTTC. The chain combines TRBV11-3 with TRBJ2-5; 9 nucleotides match TRBD1. The DNA end is more similar to TRBJ2-7, so the J call may be wrong. Germline CDR1 and CDR2: SGHNT and YENEEA. The CDR3 runs 14 residues.

This clonotype has ten or more counts. CDR3 region: CASSSAGLKQGGSYGYTF. CDR3 in DNA: TGCGCCAGCAGCTCAGCCGGGCTTAAACAGGGAGGCTCCTATGGCTACACCTTC. V and J are TRBV4-1 and TRBJ1-2; perhaps TRBD1 as D (6 bases). The CDR3 totals 18 residues. The germline V gene encodes CDR1 MGHRA and CDR2 YSYEKL. Trimming shortened V by 5 bases and J by 4 bases, and 26 bases separated the two germline ends.

This clonotype occurred a few times. The CDR3 DNA is TGTGCCAGCAGCCTGACAGGGGGTTATGGCTACACCTTC. Its translation is CASSLTGGYGYTF. The genes are TRBV27 and TRBJ1-2; 9 positions agree with TRBD1. The CDR3 extends over 13 amino acids. The germline V gene encodes CDR1 MNHEY and CDR2 SMNVEV (reference sequence). Trimming took 6 bases from V and 5 from J; bases not matched to a gene: 4.

The chain couples TRBV12-3 or TRBV12-4 to TRBJ2-7; TRBD2 matches 9 bases. The CDR3 is 16 residues long. Trimming took 5 bases from V and 3 from J; bases not matched to a gene: 11. CDR3 protein: CASSTDGAGGNYEQYF. The CDR3 DNA reads TGTGCCAGCAGTACTGATGGGGCGGGAGGGAACTACGAGCAGTACTTC.

The rearrangement uses TRBV6-2 or TRBV6-3 and TRBJ2-3; the D call may be TRBD1 or TRBD2 (6 bases each). The last part of the DNA fits TRBJ2-7 better; the J call may be wrong. This CDR3 has 17 amino acids. Germline V gives CDR1 MNHEY, CDR2 SVGEGT. This CDR3 reads CASSVGLGARDTETQYF. CDR3 coding DNA: TGTGCCAGCAGCGTGGGCCTCGGGGCGCGGGACACAGAGACGCAGTACTTC.

This chain links TRBV6-5 with TRBJ2-1, with D maybe TRBD1 (6 bases). CDR1 is MNHEY, CDR2 SVGAGI, per germline. Trimming removed 4 bases at V and 4 bases at J, with 11 bases between. The CDR3 contains 14 residues. CDR3 in DNA: TGTGCCAGCAGTTCACCGACAGGTTACAATGAGCAGTTCTTC. Protein sequence: CASSSPTGYNEQFF.

The chain recombines TRBV3-1 with TRBJ2-1, with D unresolved. V was pared by 4 bases and J by 6 bases, with 10 bases between. Germline CDR1 reads LGHDT; CDR2 reads YNNKEL (reference sequence). CDR3 length equals 13 residues. CDR3 region: CASSLGGRNEQFF. The CDR3 DNA reads as TGTGCCAGCAGCCTAGGCGGTCGCAATGAGCAGTTCTTC.

This clonotype was counted between two and nine times. The chain uses TRBV6-1 and TRBJ2-1; 10 nucleotides line up with TRBD1. CDR3 length: 16 amino acids. Trimming removed 0 bases from V and 7 bases from J; junction bases left unmatched: 6. Germline CDR1 MNHNS, CDR2 SASEGT. CDR3 nucleotide sequence: TGTGCCAGCAGTGAAGCCGGGACAGGGGTAAGGAATGAGCAGTTCTTC. This sequence encodes CASSEAGTGVRNEQFF.

The V gene is TRBV3-1, the J gene TRBJ2-1, with 8 bases matching TRBD1. The last part of the DNA fits TRBJ2-7 better; the J call may be wrong. Germline V gene data show CDR1 as LGHDT and CDR2 as YNNKEL (reference sequence). The CDR3 loop spans 14 amino acids. The CDR3 loop is CASSSRGLGYEQYF. The CDR3 DNA sequence: TGTGCCAGCAGCTCCAGGGGGCTAGGATACGAGCAGTACTTC.

In DNA form, the CDR3 reads TGTGCCAGCAGTGAAGTAGAGGGGTCGGTAAACATTCAGTACTTC. This gives the protein CASSEVEGSVNIQYF. The chain employs TRBV6-4 and TRBJ2-4; D tentatively fits TRBD1 or TRBD2 (5 bases each). The CDR3 totals 15 residues. The germline V gene has CDR1 MRHNA and CDR2 SNTAGT. V gave up 3 bases and J gave up 6 bases, with 15 bases separating them.

This clonotype was seen a handful of times. The rearrangement links TRBV4-2 to TRBJ2-7; D may be TRBD2 (6 bases). Germline V CDR1 and CDR2: LGHNA, YNFKEQ. The CDR3 covers 16 residues. V was clipped by 3 bases and J by 3 bases, with 18 bases between them. The CDR3 spells CASSHRTGVSYYEQYF. The CDR3 DNA reads TGTGCCAGCAGCCACCGTACGGGAGTCAGTTACTACGAGCAGTACTTC.

The chain couples TRBV6-1 to TRBJ2-2; D possibly corresponds to TRBD2 (6 bases). Germline loops: CDR1 MNHNS, CDR2 SASEGT. V was cut by 7 bases and J by 3 bases, with 15 bases left in between. This CDR3 is 15 amino acids long. The CDR3 protein is CASIMGTSYTGELFF. The CDR3 bases are TGTGCCAGCATCATGGGGACTTCTTACACCGGGGAGCTGTTTTTT.

The J gene is TRBJ2-3, the V gene TRBV6-1; 9 nucleotides agree with TRBD2. Losses at the gene ends were 8 bases for V and 2 bases for J; bases not matched to a gene: 8. Looked up from germline, CDR1 is MNHNS and CDR2 is SASEGT. This CDR3 region has 15 residues. The CDR3 sequence: CASSLAGSFTDTQYF. The CDR3 region has the DNA TGTGCCAGCTCCCTAGCGGGGAGTTTCACAGATACGCAGTATTTT.

V is TRBV6-1 and J is TRBJ1-3, with TRBD1 matching over 10 bases. CDR3 length: 14 amino acids. The germline gives CDR1 MNHNS, CDR2 SASEGT. Unmatched junction bases numbered 7, after V lost 9 bases and J lost 5 bases. CDR3 residues: CASLTGGIRNTIYF. CDR3 in DNA: TGTGCCAGTCTGACAGGGGGCATAAGAAACACCATATATTTT.